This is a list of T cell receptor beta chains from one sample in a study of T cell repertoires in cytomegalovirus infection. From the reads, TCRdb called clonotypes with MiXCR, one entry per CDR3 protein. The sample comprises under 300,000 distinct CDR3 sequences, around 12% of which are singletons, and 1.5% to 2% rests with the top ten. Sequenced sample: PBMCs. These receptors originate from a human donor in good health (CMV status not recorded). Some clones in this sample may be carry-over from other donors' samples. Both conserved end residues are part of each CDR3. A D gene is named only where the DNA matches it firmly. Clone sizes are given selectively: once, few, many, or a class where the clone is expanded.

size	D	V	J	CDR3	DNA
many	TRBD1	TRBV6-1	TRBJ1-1	CASSATGDTEAFF	TGTGCCAGCAGTGCAACAGGGGACACTGAAGCTTTCTTT
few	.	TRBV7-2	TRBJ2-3	CASSLAPGLPTDTQYF	TGTGCCAGCAGCTTAGCTCCAGGCTTACCCACAGATACGCAGTATTTT
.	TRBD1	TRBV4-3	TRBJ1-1	CASSQGPGGTEAFF	TGCGCCAGCAGCCAAGGCCCAGGGGGAACTGAAGCTTTCTTT
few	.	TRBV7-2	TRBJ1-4	CASSLNREKLFF	TGTGCCAGCAGCTTAAACAGGGAAAAACTGTTTTTT
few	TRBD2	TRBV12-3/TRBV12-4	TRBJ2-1	CASRPTRTSGNEQFF	TGTGCCAGCAGACCGACTCGGACTAGCGGGAATGAGCAGTTCTTC
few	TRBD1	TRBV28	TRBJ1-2	CASSLSRRSLTGGYGYTF	TGTGCCAGCAGTTTATCGAGGCGCTCCCTGACAGGGGGCTATGGCTACACCTTC
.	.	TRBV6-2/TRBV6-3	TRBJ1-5	CASRDSHQPQHF	TGTGCCAGCAGGGACAGTCATCAGCCCCAGCATTTT
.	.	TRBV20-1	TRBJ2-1	CSAKRNRDEQFF	TGCAGTGCTAAACGGAACCGGGATGAGCAGTTCTTC
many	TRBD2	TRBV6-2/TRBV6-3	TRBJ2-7	CASSYSLTSEEYEQYF	TGTGCCAGCAGTTACTCCCTGACTAGCGAGGAATACGAGCAGTACTTC
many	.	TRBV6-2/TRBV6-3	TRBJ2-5	CAIRPRSGTTQYF	TGTGCCATCCGACCTCGGAGTGGGACGACCCAGTACTTC
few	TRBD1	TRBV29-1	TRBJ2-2	CSVARGTTSDGELFF	TGCAGCGTTGCCAGGGGGACGACGTCGGACGGGGAGCTGTTTTTT
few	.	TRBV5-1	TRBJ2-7	CASSLSGGKGSYEQYF	TGCGCCAGCAGCTTGTCTGGGGGAAAAGGCTCCTACGAGCAGTACTTC
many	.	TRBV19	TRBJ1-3	CASSIDVAGTTSGNTIYF	TGTGCCAGTAGTATAGATGTCGCAGGGACCACCTCTGGAAACACCATATATTTT
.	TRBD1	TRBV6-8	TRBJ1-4	CASSLGTDNEKLFF	TGTGCCAGCAGCCTCGGGACAGATAATGAAAAACTGTTTTTT
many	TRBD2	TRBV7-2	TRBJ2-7	CASSSQGRGEQYF	TGTGCCAGCAGCTCCCAAGGGAGGGGCGAGCAGTACTTC
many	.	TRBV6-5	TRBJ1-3	CASSYSSPSTGSGNTIYF	TGTGCCAGCAGTTACTCGTCTCCTTCTACAGGCTCTGGAAACACCATATATTTT
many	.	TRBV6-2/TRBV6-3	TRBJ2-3	CASSYSYASTDTQYF	TGTGCCAGCAGTTATTCTTACGCTAGCACAGATACGCAGTATTTT
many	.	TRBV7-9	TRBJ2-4	CASSLLGTTIQYF	TGTGCCAGCAGCTTACTGGGAACCACAATTCAGTACTTC
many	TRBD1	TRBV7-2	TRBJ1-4	CASSSARGDATNEKLFF	TGTGCCAGCAGCTCCGCCAGGGGGGACGCAACTAATGAAAAACTGTTTTTT
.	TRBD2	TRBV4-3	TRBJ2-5	CASSETSGPQETQYF	TGCGCCAGCAGCGAGACTAGCGGGCCTCAAGAGACCCAGTACTTC
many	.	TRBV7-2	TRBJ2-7	CASSQPTGEQYF	TGTGCCAGCAGCCAGCCGACCGGCGAGCAGTACTTC
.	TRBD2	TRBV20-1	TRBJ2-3	CSASDQRGNTQYF	TGCAGTGCTAGTGACCAGCGGGGGAATACGCAGTATTTT
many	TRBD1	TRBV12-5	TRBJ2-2	CASGLTEGGPGELFF	TGTGCTAGTGGTTTGACTGAAGGGGGCCCCGGGGAGCTGTTTTTT
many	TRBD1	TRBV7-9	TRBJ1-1	CASSSQGDTEAFF	TGTGCCAGCAGCTCACAGGGGGACACTGAAGCTTTCTTT
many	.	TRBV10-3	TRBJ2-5	CAISEGLGETQYF	TGTGCCATCAGTGAGGGACTCGGGGAGACCCAGTACTTC
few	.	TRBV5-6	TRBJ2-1	CASSSQVDEQFF	TGTGCCAGCAGCTCGCAGGTGGATGAGCAGTTCTTC
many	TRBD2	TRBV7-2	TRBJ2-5	CASSSSSGSETQYF	TGTGCCAGCAGCTCATCTAGCGGGTCAGAGACCCAGTACTTC